This note documents a single T cell receptor (beta chain) sequence. The CDR3 runs 17 residues. V shed 1 base, J shed 0 bases, and the junction held 3 bases outside the gene matches. Germline assignment: CDR1 LNHDA and CDR2 SQIVND (reference sequence). The data were produced by immunoSEQ multiplex PCR, yet TCRdb's version contains in-frame clones alone and is incomplete. The sample gives 78,000 or so clones, about 90% of which show up once; 1.4% to 1.5% is in the top ten. The data derive from a study of T cell changes during pregnancy in multiple sclerosis. The source is a female donor with multiple sclerosis, enrolled in a pregnancy study. This chain connects TRBV19 to TRBJ2-5, with TRBD1 matching over 12 bases. The input for sequencing was peripheral blood, taken before pregnancy. This CDR3 reads CASSIGGTGGNQETQYF. The CDR3 nucleotides read TGTGCCAGTAGTATAGGCGGGACAGGGGGCAACCAAGAGACCCAGTACTTC.